A single sample gave rise to the 20 T cell receptor beta chains below, sequenced in a study of blood T cells in healthy people across ages. A J-beta primer mix and a sample-barcoded 5' primer were used in a second PCR of roughly 6 to 12 cycles. Using its own MiXCR run on the 5' RACE reads, TCRdb lists one record per CDR3 protein. The table records about 1,800,000 distinct CDR3 sequences, about 30% of them present only once. Sequenced input: blood. These receptor sequences come from a woman younger than 45 in good health.

The rearrangement links TRBV4-3 to TRBJ2-4; D might be TRBD1 (6 bases). TRBJ2-7 explains the end of the DNA better; the J call may be wrong. The CDR3 spans 15 residues. Per the germline V gene, CDR1 is LGHNA and CDR2 is YSLEER. CDR3: CASSQDTGHSYEQYF. The CDR3 nucleotides are TGCGCCAGCAGCCAAGATACAGGGCACTCCTACGAGCAGTACTTC.

The gene calls are TRBV7-3 and TRBJ2-5, with a weak D call TRBD2 (6 bases). Trimming removed 10 bases at V and 5 bases at J, with 23 bases between. The CDR3 runs to 15 residues. The germline V gene has CDR1 SGHTA and CDR2 FQGTGA. CDR3 loop: CAILDGGPLFETQYF. Written as DNA, the CDR3 is TGTGCCATCCTGGACGGAGGGCCCCTCTTTGAGACCCAGTACTTC.

The V gene is TRBV19, the J gene TRBJ1-1; D is uncertain. Germline V gene sequence: CDR1 LNHDA, CDR2 SQIVND (reference sequence). This CDR3 is 16 amino acids long. Trimming removed 8 bases from V and 3 bases from J, with 22 bases in between. The CDR3 DNA reads as TGTGCCAGTGGAAGACTCGATTCAATAGTGCACACTGAAGCTTTCTTT. It codes for CASGRLDSIVHTEAFF.

Worth noting for this clonotype: One base away lies a much larger clone, so this may be a sequencing read error. The V gene is TRBV12-3 or TRBV12-4, the J gene TRBJ2-1; 9 bases align to TRBD1. This CDR3 spans 12 amino acids. CDR3 amino acids: CVSSTGGEEQFF. The CDR3 DNA is TGTGTCAGCAGCACAGGGGGCGAGGAGCAGTTCTTC.

This clonotype was detected many times. CDR3 sequence reads: CASSINGDRVAFF. CDR3 nucleotides: TGTGCCAGCAGCATCAACGGGGACAGGGTAGCTTTCTTT. V usage is TRBV7-2 and J usage is TRBJ1-1; 9 bases align to TRBD1. CDR3 length: 13 residues. From germline, CDR1 is SGHTA and CDR2 FQGNSA. The V segment lost 5 bases and the J segment 10 bases; nucleotides outside the gene matches: 8.

The V call is TRBV7-9, the J call TRBJ2-5; either TRBD1 or TRBD2 may fit D (6 bases each). The V and J ends lost 5 bases and 11 bases respectively, with 21 bases between them. The CDR3 consists of 14 residues. Per germline, CDR1 SEHNR and CDR2 FQNEAQ (reference sequence). CDR3: CASSAETGSGEQYF. The CDR3, as DNA: TGTGCCAGCAGCGCAGAAACAGGGTCGGGGGAGCAGTACTTC.

This clonotype was detected a few times. This chain connects TRBV28 to TRBJ1-5; D not resolved. Germline-derived CDR1 and CDR2 are MDHEN and SYDVKM. This CDR3 has 15 amino acids. Trimming removed 2 bases from V and 1 base from J, with 9 bases in between. The CDR3 nucleotides read TGTGCCAGCAGTTTACCAGGTCTCAGCAATCAGCCCCAGCATTTT. It specifies CASSLPGLSNQPQHF.

V usage is TRBV5-4 and J usage is TRBJ2-3; 8 positions match TRBD2. This CDR3 spans 15 amino acids. Germline CDR1 and CDR2: SGHNT and YYREEE (reference sequence). J lost 5 bases, V lost 0 bases, and 5 bases had no gene match. Here the CDR3 reads CASSLASGGRDTQYF. The CDR3 DNA is TGTGCCAGCAGCTTGGCCAGCGGGGGACGAGATACGCAGTATTTT.

This clonotype was recorded at least ten times. The rearrangement links TRBV29-1 to TRBJ2-3, with D perhaps TRBD2 (6 bases). V lost 8 bases and J lost 3, with 12 bases in between. Germline values: CDR1 SQVTM, CDR2 ANQGSEA. The CDR3 length is 12 residues. The CDR3 DNA reads TGCAGCTTCGGGCGGGAAACAGATACGCAGTATTTT. It specifies CSFGRETDTQYF.

V and J are TRBV5-1 and TRBJ1-4; 9 bases agree with TRBD1. The CDR3 is made up of 16 amino acids. Germline-derived CDR1 and CDR2 are SGHRS and YFSETQ. J was trimmed by 8 bases and V by 2 bases; bases with no gene match: 10. CDR3 residues: CASSFLGDRAGEKLFF. CDR3 DNA sequence: TGCGCCAGCAGCTTTTTGGGGGACAGGGCCGGGGAAAAACTGTTTTTT. Together with reference TRBV5-1 and TRBJ1-4, the CDR3 gives the full variable domain: KAGVTQTPRYLIKTRGQQVTLSCSPISGHRSVSWYQQTPGQGLQFLFEYFSETQRNKGNFPGRFSGRQFSNSRSEMNVSTLELGDSALYLCASSFLGDRAGEKLFFGSGTQLSVL.

This clonotype appeared a few times. This chain links TRBV20-1 with TRBJ1-1; 8 bases are shared with TRBD1. CDR3 size: 14 residues. The germline V gene has CDR1 DFQATT and CDR2 SNEGSKA (reference sequence). Trimming took 5 bases from V and 0 from J; bases not matched to a gene: 5. This chain's CDR3 is CSAPGTGLNTEAFF. CDR3 nucleotide sequence: TGCAGTGCTCCCGGGACAGGTTTGAACACTGAAGCTTTCTTT.

The V and J genes are TRBV12-5 and TRBJ1-1; D gene unclear. The germline V and J ends were trimmed by 7 bases and 3 bases, with 12 bases remaining between them. The CDR3 extends over 13 amino acids. Germline CDR1 LGHNT, CDR2 FRNRAP. The CDR3 sequence: CASALMRDTEAFF. In DNA form, the CDR3 reads TGTGCTAGTGCCTTAATGAGGGACACTGAAGCTTTCTTT.

In the case of this clonotype: One end of the junction does not line up with germline, which may come from a read error. The chain uses TRBV9 and TRBJ2-3; D is possibly TRBD2 (6 bases). Germline lookup yields CDR1 SGDLS and CDR2 YYNGEE. The CDR3 sequence is 15 residues long. As DNA, the CDR3 is TGTGCCAGCAGCGGGGGCGGGACGGTCACAGACACGCAGTATTTT. The encoded protein is CASSGGGTVTDTQYF.

This clonotype was counted only a few times. V usage is TRBV5-1 and J usage is TRBJ2-1; perhaps TRBD2 as D (6 bases). Germline V gives CDR1 SGHRS, CDR2 YFSETQ. The germline V and J ends were trimmed by 2 bases and 7 bases, with 16 bases remaining between them. This CDR3 region has 15 residues. CDR3 in DNA: TGCGCCAGCAGCTTCAGTGGGGGGAGTGGGAATGAGCAGTTCTTC. Protein product: CASSFSGGSGNEQFF.

This clonotype was counted a few times. The J gene is TRBJ2-7, the V gene TRBV20-1, with D possibly matching TRBD2 (5 bases). The germline V gene has CDR1 DFQATT and CDR2 SNEGSKA (reference sequence). V lost 5 bases to trimming and J lost 0 bases, with 11 bases between them. This CDR3 is built from 13 residues. CDR3 sequence reads: CSAGGEGSYEQYF. The CDR3 DNA reads as TGCAGTGCTGGAGGTGAGGGCTCCTACGAGCAGTACTTC.

For this clonotype: One base away lies a much larger clone, so this may be a sequencing read error. The chain recombines TRBV24-1 with TRBJ2-1, with 8 nucleotides matching TRBD1. The CDR3 spans 15 residues. From germline, CDR1 is KGHDR and CDR2 SFDVKD. CDR3 amino acids: CATSDPADRVYEQVF. The CDR3 DNA sequence: TGTGCCACCAGTGACCCAGCGGACAGGGTCTATGAGCAGGTCTTC.

V usage is TRBV19 and J usage is TRBJ2-1; no clear D. Between the trimmed V and J ends, which lost 9 bases and 8 bases, there was a span of 17 bases. The CDR3 is 13 amino acids. The V gene's germline CDR1 is LNHDA and CDR2 SQIVND (reference sequence). The CDR3 spells CASGPLWVDEQFF. DNA of the CDR3: TGTGCCAGCGGCCCCCTGTGGGTGGATGAGCAGTTCTTC.

A note on this clonotype: One junction end does not reproduce the germline sequence, and a read error may be involved. The chain has TRBV12-3 or TRBV12-4 and TRBJ2-1; TRBD2 is a possible D gene (7 bases). The CDR3 loop spans 14 amino acids. The CDR3 here is CASSDSRGAWEQLF. CDR3 nucleotide sequence: TGTGCCAGCAGTGACTCACGGGGGGCGTGGGAGCAGCTCTTC.

This clonotype came up a few times. The CDR3 protein is CASSGPLAGVSYEQYF. The CDR3 nucleotides read TGTGCCAGCAGTGGCCCACTAGCGGGAGTTTCTTACGAGCAGTACTTC. The chain links TRBV12-3 or TRBV12-4 to TRBJ2-7; TRBD2 aligns across 11 bases. This CDR3 has 16 amino acids. The V and J ends lost 5 bases and 4 bases, in that order; junction bases with no gene match: 10.

The chain employs TRBV20-1 and TRBJ1-4; 8 positions match TRBD1. Germline V lookup: CDR1 DFQATT, CDR2 SNEGSKA (reference sequence). V was clipped by 6 bases and J by 5 bases; unmatched bases: 17. CDR3 size: 17 residues. CDR3 region: CSADTYSDRVQNEKLFF. CDR3 coding DNA: TGCAGTGCCGATACCTACTCGGACAGGGTTCAGAATGAAAAACTGTTTTTT.